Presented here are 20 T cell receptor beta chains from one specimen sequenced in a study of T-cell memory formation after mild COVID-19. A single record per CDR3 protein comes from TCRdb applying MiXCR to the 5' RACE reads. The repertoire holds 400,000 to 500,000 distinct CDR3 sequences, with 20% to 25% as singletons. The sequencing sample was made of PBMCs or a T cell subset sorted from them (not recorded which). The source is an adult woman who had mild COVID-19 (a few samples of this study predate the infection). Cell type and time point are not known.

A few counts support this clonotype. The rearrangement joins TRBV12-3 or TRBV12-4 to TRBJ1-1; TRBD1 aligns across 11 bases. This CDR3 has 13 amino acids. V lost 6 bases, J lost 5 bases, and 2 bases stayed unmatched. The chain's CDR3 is CASSGTGGTEAFF. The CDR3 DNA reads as TGTGCCAGCAGCGGGACAGGGGGGACTGAAGCTTTCTTT.

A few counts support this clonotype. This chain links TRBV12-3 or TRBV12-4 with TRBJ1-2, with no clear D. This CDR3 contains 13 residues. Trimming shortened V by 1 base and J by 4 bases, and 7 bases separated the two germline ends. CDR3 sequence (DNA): TGTGCCAGCAGTTTAGGGGAACCCTATGGCTACACCTTC. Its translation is CASSLGEPYGYTF.

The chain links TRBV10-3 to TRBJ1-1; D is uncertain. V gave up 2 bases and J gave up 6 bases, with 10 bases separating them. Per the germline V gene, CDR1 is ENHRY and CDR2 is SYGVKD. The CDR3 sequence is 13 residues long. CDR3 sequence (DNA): TGTGCCATCAGTGAGATGGAGGGTTCTGAAGCTTTCTTT. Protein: CAISEMEGSEAFF.

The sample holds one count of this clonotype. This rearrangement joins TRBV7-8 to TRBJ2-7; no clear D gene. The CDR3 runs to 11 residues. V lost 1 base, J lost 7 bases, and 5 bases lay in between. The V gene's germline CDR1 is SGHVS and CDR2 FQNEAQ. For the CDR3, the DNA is TGTGCCAGCAGCTTAGAGTTAGAGCAGTACTTC. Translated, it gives CASSLELEQYF.

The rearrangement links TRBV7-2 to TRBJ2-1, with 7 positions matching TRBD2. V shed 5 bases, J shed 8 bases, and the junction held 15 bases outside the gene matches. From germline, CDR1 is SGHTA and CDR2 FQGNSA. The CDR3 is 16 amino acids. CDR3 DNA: TGTGCCAGCAGCGTAGTGGCTAGCGGAGCCCGGGATGAGCAGTTCTTC. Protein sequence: CASSVVASGARDEQFF.

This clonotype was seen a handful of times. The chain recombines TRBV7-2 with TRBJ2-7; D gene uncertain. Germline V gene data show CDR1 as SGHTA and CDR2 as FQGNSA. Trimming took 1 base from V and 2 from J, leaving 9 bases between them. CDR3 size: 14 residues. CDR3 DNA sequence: TGTGCCAGCAGCTTAGTAAACGAGGCCTACGAGCAGTACTTC. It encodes CASSLVNEAYEQYF.

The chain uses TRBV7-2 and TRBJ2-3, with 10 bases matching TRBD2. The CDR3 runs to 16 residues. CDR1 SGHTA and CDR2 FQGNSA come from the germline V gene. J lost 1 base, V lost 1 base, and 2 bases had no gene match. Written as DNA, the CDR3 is TGTGCCAGCAGCTTAGTGACTAGCGGGCGCACAGATACGCAGTATTTT. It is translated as CASSLVTSGRTDTQYF.

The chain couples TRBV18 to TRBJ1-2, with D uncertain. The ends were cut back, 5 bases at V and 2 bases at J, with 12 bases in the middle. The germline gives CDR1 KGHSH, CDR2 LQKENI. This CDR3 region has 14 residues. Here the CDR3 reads CASSSGSSNYGYTF. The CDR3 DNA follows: TGTGCCAGCTCATCAGGTAGTTCCAACTATGGCTACACCTTC.

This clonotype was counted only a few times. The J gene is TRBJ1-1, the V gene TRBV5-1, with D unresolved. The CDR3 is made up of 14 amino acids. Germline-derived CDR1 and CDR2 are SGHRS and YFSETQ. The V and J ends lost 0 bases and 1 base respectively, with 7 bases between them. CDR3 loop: CASSLGIPNTEAFF. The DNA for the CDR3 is TGCGCCAGCAGCTTGGGGATACCGAACACTGAAGCTTTCTTT. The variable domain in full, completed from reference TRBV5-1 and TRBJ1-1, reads KAGVTQTPRYLIKTRGQQVTLSCSPISGHRSVSWYQQTPGQGLQFLFEYFSETQRNKGNFPGRFSGRQFSNSRSEMNVSTLELGDSALYLCASSLGIPNTEAFFGQGTRLTVV.

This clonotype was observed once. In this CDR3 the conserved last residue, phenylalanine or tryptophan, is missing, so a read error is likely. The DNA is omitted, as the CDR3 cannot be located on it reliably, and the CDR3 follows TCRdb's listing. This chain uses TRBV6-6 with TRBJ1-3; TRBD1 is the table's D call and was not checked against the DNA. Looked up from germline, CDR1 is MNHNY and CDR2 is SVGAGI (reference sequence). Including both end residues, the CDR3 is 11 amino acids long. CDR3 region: CASSYSPHNNP.

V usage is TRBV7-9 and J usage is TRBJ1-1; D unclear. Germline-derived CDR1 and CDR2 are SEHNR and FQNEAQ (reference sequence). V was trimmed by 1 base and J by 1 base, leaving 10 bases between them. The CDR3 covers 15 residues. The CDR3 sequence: CASSLEGPGNTEAFF. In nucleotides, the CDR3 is TGTGCCAGCAGCTTAGAGGGCCCAGGGAACACTGAAGCTTTCTTT.

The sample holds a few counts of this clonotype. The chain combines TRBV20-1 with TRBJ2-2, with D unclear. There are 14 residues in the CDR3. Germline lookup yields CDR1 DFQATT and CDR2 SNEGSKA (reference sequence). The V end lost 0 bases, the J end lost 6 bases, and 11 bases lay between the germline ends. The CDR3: CSARDPNRAGELFF. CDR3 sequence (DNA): TGCAGTGCTAGAGATCCAAATAGGGCCGGGGAGCTGTTTTTT.

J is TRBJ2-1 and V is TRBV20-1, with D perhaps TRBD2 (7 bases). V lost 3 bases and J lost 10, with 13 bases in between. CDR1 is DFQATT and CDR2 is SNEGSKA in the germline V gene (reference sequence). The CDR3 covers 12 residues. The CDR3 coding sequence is TGCAGTGCTAGCGGGGGGCGTTTAGAGCAGTTCTTC. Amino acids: CSASGGRLEQFF.

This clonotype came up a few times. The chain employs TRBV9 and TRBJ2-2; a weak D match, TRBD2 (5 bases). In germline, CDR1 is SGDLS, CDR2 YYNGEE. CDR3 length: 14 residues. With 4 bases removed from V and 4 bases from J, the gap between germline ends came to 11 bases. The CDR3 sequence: CASSPARGTGELFF. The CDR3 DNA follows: TGTGCCAGCAGCCCCGCCCGGGGCACCGGGGAGCTGTTTTTT.

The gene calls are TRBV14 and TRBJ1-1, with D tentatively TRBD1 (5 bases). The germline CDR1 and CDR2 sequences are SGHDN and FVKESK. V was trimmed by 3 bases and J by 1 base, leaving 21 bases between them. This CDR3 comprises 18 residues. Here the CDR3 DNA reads TGTGCCAGCAGCCATACCGACCGCTATAGACAGCGGAACACTGAAGCTTTCTTT. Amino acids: CASSHTDRYRQRNTEAFF. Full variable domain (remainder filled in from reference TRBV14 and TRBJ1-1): EAGVTQFPSHSVIEKGQTVTLRCDPISGHDNLYWYRRVMGKEIKFLLHFVKESKQDESGMPNNRFLAERTGGTYSTLKVQPAELEDSGVYFCASSHTDRYRQRNTEAFFGQGTRLTVV.

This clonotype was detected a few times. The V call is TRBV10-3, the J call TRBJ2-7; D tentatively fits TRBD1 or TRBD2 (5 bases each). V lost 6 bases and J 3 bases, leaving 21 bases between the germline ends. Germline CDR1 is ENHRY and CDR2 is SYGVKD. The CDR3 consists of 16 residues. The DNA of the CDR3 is TGTGCCATCAGAGAAGAGCGGCAGGGCCCGATCTACGAGCAGTACTTC. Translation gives CAIREERQGPIYEQYF.

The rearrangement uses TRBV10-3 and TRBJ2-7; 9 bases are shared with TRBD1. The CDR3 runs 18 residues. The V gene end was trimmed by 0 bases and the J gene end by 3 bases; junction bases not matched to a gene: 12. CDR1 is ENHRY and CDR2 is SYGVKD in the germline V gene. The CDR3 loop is CAISESGSGTGILYEQYF. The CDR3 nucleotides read TGTGCCATCAGTGAGTCCGGATCCGGGACAGGGATCCTCTACGAGCAGTACTTC.

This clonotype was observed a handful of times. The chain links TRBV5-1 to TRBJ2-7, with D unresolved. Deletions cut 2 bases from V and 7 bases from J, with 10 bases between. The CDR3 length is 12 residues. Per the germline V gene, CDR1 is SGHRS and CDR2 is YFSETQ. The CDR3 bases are TGCGCCAGCAGCTTAGACCCGCGGGAGCAGTACTTC. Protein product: CASSLDPREQYF.

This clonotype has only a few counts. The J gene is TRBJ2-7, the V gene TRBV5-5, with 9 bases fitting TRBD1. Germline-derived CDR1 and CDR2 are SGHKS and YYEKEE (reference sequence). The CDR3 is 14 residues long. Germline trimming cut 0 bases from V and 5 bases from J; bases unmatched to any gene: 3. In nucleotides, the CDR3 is TGTGCCAGCAGCTTGGGAGACAGGGGGGACGAGCAGTACTTC. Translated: CASSLGDRGDEQYF.

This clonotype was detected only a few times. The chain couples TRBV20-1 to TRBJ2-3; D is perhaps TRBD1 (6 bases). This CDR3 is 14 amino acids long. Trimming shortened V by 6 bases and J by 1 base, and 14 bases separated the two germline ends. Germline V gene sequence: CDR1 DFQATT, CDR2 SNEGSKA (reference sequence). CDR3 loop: CSAPHRAGTDTQYF. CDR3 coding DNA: TGCAGTGCGCCTCACAGGGCTGGCACAGATACGCAGTATTTT.